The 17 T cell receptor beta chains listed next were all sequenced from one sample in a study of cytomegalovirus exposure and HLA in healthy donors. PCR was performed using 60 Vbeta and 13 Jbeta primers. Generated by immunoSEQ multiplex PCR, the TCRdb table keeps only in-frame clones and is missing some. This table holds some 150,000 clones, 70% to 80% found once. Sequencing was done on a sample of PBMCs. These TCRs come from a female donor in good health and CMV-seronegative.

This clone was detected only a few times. CDR3 region: CASSDKLQGYEQYF. CDR3 DNA sequence: TGTGCCAGCAGTGATAAACTCCAGGGGTACGAGCAGTACTTC. The V call is TRBV6-1, the J call TRBJ2-7; D is perhaps TRBD1 (6 bases). Germline-derived CDR1 and CDR2 are MNHNS and SASEGT. V dropped 3 bases and J dropped 4 bases, with 13 bases sitting between them. The CDR3 spans 14 residues.

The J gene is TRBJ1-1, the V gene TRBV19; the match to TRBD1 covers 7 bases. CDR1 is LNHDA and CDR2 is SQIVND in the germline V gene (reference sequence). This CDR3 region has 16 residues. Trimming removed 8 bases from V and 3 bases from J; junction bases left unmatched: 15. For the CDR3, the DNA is TGTGCCAGTTACGGGACAGCCCAGGCAGGTTACACTGAAGCTTTCTTT. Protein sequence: CASYGTAQAGYTEAFF.

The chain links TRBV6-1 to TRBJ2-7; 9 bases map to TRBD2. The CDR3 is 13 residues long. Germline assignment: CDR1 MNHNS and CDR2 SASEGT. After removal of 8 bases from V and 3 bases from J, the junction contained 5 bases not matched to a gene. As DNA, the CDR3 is TGTGCCAGCGTACGCGGGGGGGACTACGAGCAGTACTTC. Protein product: CASVRGGDYEQYF.

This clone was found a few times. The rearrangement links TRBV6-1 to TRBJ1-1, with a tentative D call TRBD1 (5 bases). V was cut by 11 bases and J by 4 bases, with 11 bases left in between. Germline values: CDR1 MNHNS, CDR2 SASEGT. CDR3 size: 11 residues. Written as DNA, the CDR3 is TGTGCCCTCGGGAGGGGCACTGAAGCTTTCTTT. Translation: CALGRGTEAFF.

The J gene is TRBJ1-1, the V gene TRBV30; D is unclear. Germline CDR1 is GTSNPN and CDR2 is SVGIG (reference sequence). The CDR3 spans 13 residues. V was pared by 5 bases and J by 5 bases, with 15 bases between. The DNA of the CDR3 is TGTGCCTGGGGTGCGAGTACGGGGACTGAAGCTTTCTTT. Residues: CAWGASTGTEAFF.

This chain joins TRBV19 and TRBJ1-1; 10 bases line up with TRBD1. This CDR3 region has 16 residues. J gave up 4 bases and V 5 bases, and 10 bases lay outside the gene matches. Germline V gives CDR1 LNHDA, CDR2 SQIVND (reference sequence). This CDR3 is CASSLKRQGAGTEAFF. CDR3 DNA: TGTGCCAGTAGTTTAAAACGACAGGGGGCTGGCACTGAAGCTTTCTTT.

In DNA, the CDR3 is TGTGCCAGCAGCCTTGGGACAGGCGTTTACGAGCAGTACTTC. It specifies CASSLGTGVYEQYF. The chain employs TRBV7-2 and TRBJ2-7, with 8 bases fitting TRBD1. Per the germline V gene, CDR1 is SGHTA and CDR2 is FQGNSA. Trimming cost V 5 bases and J 4 bases; bases outside gene matches: 7. The CDR3 loop spans 14 amino acids.

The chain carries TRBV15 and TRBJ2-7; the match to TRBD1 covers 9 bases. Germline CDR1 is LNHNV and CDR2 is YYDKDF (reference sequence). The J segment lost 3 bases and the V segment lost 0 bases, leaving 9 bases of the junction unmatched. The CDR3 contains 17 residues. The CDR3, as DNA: TGTGCCACCAGCAGAGATAGAGGGACAGGGAACGGCTACGAGCAGTACTTC. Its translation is CATSRDRGTGNGYEQYF.

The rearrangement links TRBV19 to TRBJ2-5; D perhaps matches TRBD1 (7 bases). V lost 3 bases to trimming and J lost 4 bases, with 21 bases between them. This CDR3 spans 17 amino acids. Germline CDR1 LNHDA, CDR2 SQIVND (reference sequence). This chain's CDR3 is CASSITPGQARGETQYF. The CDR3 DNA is TGTGCCAGTAGTATTACTCCCGGACAGGCGCGGGGAGAGACCCAGTACTTC.

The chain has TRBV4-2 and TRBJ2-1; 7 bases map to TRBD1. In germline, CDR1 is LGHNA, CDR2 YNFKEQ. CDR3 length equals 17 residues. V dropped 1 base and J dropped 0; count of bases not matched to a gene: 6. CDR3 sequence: CASSQGPGDSSYNEQFF. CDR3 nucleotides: TGTGCCAGCAGCCAAGGCCCTGGGGACAGCTCCTACAATGAGCAGTTCTTC.

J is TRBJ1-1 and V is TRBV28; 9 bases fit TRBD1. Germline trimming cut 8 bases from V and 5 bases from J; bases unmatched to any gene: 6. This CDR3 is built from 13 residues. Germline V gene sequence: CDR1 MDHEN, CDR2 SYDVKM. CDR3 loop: CASGDRVFTEAFF. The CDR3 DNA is TGTGCCAGCGGGGACAGGGTATTTACTGAAGCTTTCTTT. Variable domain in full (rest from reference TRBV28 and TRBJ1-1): DVKVTQSSRYLVKRTGEKVFLECVQDMDHENMFWYRQDPGLGLRLIYFSYDVKMKEKGDIPEGYSVSREKKERFSLILESASTNQTSMYLCASGDRVFTEAFFGQGTRLTVV.

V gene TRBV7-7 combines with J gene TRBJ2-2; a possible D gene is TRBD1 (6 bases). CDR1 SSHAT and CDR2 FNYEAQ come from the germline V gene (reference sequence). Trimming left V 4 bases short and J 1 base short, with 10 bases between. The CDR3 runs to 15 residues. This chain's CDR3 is CASSSGQRNTGELFF. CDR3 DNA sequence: TGTGCCAGCAGCTCCGGACAGAGGAACACCGGGGAGCTGTTTTTT.

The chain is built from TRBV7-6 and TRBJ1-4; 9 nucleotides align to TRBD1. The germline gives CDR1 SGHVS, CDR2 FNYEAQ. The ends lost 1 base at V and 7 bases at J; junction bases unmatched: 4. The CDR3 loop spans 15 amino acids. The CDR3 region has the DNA TGTGCCAGCAGCTTAGGTGGACAGGGGTCTGAAAAACTGTTTTTT. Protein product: CASSLGGQGSEKLFF.

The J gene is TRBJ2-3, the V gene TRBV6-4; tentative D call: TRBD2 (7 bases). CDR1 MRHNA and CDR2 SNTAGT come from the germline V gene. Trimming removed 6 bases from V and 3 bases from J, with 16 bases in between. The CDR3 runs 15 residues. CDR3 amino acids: CASSSVGGPTDTQYF. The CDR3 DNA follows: TGTGCCAGCAGCTCTGTCGGGGGGCCAACAGATACGCAGTATTTT.

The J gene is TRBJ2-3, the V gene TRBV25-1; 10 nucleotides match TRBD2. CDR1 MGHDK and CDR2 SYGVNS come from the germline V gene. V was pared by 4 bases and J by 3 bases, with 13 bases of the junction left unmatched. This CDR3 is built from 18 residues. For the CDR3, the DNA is TGTGCCAGCAGTGTATCCAGCGGGAGGGCCGGGAGTACAGATACGCAGTATTTT. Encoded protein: CASSVSSGRAGSTDTQYF.

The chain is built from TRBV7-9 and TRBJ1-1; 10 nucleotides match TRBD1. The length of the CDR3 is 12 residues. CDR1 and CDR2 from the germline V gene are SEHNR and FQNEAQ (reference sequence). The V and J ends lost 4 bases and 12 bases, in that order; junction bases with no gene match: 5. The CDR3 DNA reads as TGTGCCAGCAGCTCGTTGACAGGGGGCTCTTTCTTT. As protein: CASSSLTGGSFF. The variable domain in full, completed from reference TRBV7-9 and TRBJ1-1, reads DTGVSQNPRHKITKRGQNVTFRCDPISEHNRLYWYRQTLGQGPEFLTYFQNEAQLEKSRLLSDRFSAERPKGSFSTLEIQRTEQGDSAMYLCASSSLTGGSFFGQGTRLTVV.

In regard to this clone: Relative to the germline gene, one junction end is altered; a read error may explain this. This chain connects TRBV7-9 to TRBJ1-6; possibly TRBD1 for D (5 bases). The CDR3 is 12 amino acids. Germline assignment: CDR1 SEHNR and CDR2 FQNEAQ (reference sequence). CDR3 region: CSSSSTGQPLHF. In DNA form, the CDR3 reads TGTTCCAGCAGCTCAACAGGTCAACCCCTCCACTTT.